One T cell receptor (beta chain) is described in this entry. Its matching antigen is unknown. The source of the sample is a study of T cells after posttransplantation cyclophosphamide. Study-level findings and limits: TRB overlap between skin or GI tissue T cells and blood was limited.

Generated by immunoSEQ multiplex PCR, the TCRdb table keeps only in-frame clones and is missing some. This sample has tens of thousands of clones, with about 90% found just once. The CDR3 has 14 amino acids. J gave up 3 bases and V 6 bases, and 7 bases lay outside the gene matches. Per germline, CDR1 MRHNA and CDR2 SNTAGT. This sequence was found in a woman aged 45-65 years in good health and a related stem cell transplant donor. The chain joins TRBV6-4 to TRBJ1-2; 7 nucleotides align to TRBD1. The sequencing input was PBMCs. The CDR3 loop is CASRSGTGDYGYTF. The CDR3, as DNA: TGTGCCAGCAGATCCGGCACAGGGGACTATGGCTACACCTTC.